This is a list of T cell receptor beta chains from one sample in a study of blood T cell repertoires in COVID-19. The table came from immunoSEQ multiplex PCR; TCRdb's copy has only in-frame clones and leaves some out. This sample carries 250,000 or so clones, about nine tenths of them seen once, and the ten largest clones take around 6.5%. The sequencing input was peripheral blood. The receptor set was obtained from a man aged 55 to 69 with acute or convalescent COVID-19. The CDR3 runs from the conserved cysteine through the conserved F or W. D genes are given only for firm matches. Clone size is shown for a subset of rows, as once, few, many or a class of expanded clone.

CDR3 DNA: TGTGCCAGCTCACCGACGGGACTAGCGGGAAATGGAATCATGAGGAATGAGCAGTTCTTC
CDR3 protein: CASSPTGLAGNGIMRNEQFF
V gene: TRBV18
clone size: -
D gene: TRBD2
J gene: TRBJ2-1

CDR3 DNA: TGTGCCAGCAGCCCAATTGACAGGGAGAGAAACGAGCAGTACTTC
CDR3 protein: CASSPIDRERNEQYF
V gene: TRBV5-6
clone size: -
D gene: TRBD1
J gene: TRBJ2-7

CDR3 DNA: TGTGCCAGCTCACCAGCCGGGACTAGCGAGAACACCGGGGAGCTGTTTTTT
CDR3 protein: CASSPAGTSENTGELFF
V gene: TRBV18
clone size: -
D gene: TRBD2
J gene: TRBJ2-2

CDR3 DNA: TGTGCCAGCAGTTTATCGCAGGGCTACTACAATGAGCAGTTCTTC
CDR3 protein: CASSLSQGYYNEQFF
V gene: TRBV27
clone size: few
D gene: -
J gene: TRBJ2-1

CDR3 DNA: TGTGCCACCAGCGCCGAGACTCGGGGCACTGAAGCTTTCTTT
CDR3 protein: CATSAETRGTEAFF
V gene: TRBV15
clone size: once
D gene: -
J gene: TRBJ1-1

CDR3 DNA: TGTGCCAGCAGCCAGGTTACTAATGAGCAGTTCTTC
CDR3 protein: CASSQVTNEQFF
V gene: TRBV7-9
clone size: -
D gene: -
J gene: TRBJ2-1

CDR3 DNA: TGTGCCAGCAGCTCCGGGACAGGGCTGGAAGGCTACACCTTC
CDR3 protein: CASSSGTGLEGYTF
V gene: TRBV11-2
clone size: -
D gene: TRBD1
J gene: TRBJ1-2

CDR3 DNA: TGTGCCAGCAGCCAAGAATGGCTAGGAACAGATACGCAGTATTTT
CDR3 protein: CASSQEWLGTDTQYF
V gene: TRBV4-2
clone size: -
D gene: -
J gene: TRBJ2-3

CDR3 DNA: TGTGCCAGCAGCCCGAGGTCGGGAGACCACACTGAAGCTTTCTTT
CDR3 protein: CASSPRSGDHTEAFF
V gene: TRBV7-3
clone size: -
D gene: -
J gene: TRBJ1-1

CDR3 DNA: TGTGCCAGCAGCCTACAGGGGCCAGGAAACACCATATATTTT
CDR3 protein: CASSLQGPGNTIYF
V gene: TRBV28
clone size: -
D gene: TRBD1
J gene: TRBJ1-3

CDR3 DNA: TGTGCCAGCCTTTTTTGGGACAGGCGGATGAACACCGGGGAGCTGTTTTTT
CDR3 protein: CASLFWDRRMNTGELFF
V gene: TRBV21-1
clone size: -
D gene: -
J gene: TRBJ2-2

CDR3 DNA: TGCAGCGTTGCCCGACAGGGAACGAACACTGAAGCTTTCTTT
CDR3 protein: CSVARQGTNTEAFF
V gene: TRBV29-1
clone size: once
D gene: TRBD1
J gene: TRBJ1-1

CDR3 DNA: TGTGCCTGGAGTGAAGCGGTGAACACCGGGGAGCTGTTTTTT
CDR3 protein: CAWSEAVNTGELFF
V gene: TRBV30
clone size: -
D gene: -
J gene: TRBJ2-2

CDR3 DNA: TGTGCCAGCAGTGACATCGGACATCATACGCAGTATTTT
CDR3 protein: CASSDIGHHTQYF
V gene: TRBV25-1
clone size: -
D gene: -
J gene: TRBJ2-3

CDR3 DNA: TGTGCCAGCAGCAAAGGACAGGGCTCCTACAATGAGCAGTTCTTC
CDR3 protein: CASSKGQGSYNEQFF
V gene: TRBV21-1
clone size: -
D gene: -
J gene: TRBJ2-1